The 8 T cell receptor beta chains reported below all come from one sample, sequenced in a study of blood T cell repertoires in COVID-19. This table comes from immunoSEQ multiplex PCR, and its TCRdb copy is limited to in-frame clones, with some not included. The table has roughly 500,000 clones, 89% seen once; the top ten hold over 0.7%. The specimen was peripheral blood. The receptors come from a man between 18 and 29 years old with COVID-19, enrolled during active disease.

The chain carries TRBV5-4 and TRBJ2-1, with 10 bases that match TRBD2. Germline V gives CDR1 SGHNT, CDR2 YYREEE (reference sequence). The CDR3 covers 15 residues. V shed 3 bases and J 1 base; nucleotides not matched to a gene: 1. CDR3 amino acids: CASSSTSGSYNEQFF. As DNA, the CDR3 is TGTGCCAGCAGCTCGACTAGCGGGTCCTACAATGAGCAGTTCTTC. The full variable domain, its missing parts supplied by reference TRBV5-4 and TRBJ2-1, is ETGVTQSPTHLIKTRGQQVTLRCSSQSGHNTVSWYQQALGQGPQFIFQYYREEENGRGNFPPRFSGLQFPNYSSELNVNALELDDSALYLCASSSTSGSYNEQFFGPGTRLTVL.

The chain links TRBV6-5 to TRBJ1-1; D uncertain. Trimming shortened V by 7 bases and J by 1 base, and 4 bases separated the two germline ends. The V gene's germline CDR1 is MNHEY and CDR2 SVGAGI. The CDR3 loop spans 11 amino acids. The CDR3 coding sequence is TGTGCCAGCAAGCAGAACACTGAAGCTTTCTTT. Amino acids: CASKQNTEAFF.

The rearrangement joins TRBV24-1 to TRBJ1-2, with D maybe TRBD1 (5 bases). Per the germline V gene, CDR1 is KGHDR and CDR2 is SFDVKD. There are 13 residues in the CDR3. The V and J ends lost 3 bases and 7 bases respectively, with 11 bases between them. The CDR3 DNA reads TGTGCCACCAGTGATCAGGGTATAGGTGGCTACACCTTC. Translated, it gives CATSDQGIGGYTF.

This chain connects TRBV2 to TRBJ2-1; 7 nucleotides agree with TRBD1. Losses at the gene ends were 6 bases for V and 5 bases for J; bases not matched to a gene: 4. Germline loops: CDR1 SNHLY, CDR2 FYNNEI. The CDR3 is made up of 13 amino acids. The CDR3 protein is CASRKDRNNEQFF. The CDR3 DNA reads TGTGCCAGCAGGAAGGACAGGAACAATGAGCAGTTCTTC.

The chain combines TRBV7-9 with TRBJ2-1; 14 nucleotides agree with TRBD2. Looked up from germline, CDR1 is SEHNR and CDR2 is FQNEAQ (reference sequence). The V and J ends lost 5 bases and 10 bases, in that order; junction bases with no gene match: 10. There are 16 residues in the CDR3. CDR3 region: CASSIMTSGRAWEQFF. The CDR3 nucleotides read TGTGCCAGCAGCATAATGACTAGCGGGAGGGCCTGGGAGCAGTTCTTC.

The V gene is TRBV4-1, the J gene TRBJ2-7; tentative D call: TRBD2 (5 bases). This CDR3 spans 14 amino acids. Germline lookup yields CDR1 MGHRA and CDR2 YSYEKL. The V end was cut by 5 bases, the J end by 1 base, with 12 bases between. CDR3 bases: TGCGCCAGCAGCTTACAACCGGGATCCTACGAGCAGTACTTC. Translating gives CASSLQPGSYEQYF.

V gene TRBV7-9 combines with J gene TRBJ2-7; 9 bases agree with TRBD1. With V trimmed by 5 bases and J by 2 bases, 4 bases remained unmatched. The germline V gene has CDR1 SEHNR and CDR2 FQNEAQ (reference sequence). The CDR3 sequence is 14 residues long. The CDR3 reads CASSPGQGPYEQYF. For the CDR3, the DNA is TGTGCCAGCAGCCCGGGACAGGGCCCCTACGAGCAGTACTTC.

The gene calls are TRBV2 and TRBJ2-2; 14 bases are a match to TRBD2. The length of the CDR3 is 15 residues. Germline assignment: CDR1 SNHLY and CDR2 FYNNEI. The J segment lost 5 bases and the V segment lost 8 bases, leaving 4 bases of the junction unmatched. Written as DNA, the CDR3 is TGTGCCAGCCTAGGGACTAGCGGGGGAACCGGGGAGCTGTTTTTT. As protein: CASLGTSGGTGELFF.